The entry below describes one TCR beta chain. The sample carries other DNA sequences with the same CDR3. The data were taken from a study of blood T cell repertoires in COVID-19. Study in general: Sources were T cells, B-cell-depleted T cells, or PBMCs; the material itself was cDNA or gDNA.

Clones were read by immunoSEQ multiplex PCR, and TCRdb kept only the in-frame ones, dropping some. The table lists under 550,000 clones, about 90% of them singletons. In germline, CDR1 is LGHDT, CDR2 YNNKEL (reference sequence). V shed 3 bases and J 4 bases; nucleotides not matched to a gene: 1. The CDR3 has 13 residues. This chain uses TRBV3-1 (or the pseudogene TRBV3-2) with TRBJ2-7; TRBD1 agrees at 9 bases. Sample: peripheral blood. The receptor was isolated from a man between 18 and 29 years old with COVID-19, enrolled during active disease. Written as DNA, the CDR3 is TGTGCCAGCAGCCAGGGACAGGGTTACGAGCAGTACTTC. Translated: CASSQGQGYEQYF.